Reported below is one T cell receptor beta chain. PCR was performed a second time for roughly 6 to 12 cycles using a sample-barcoded 5' primer and a J-beta primer mix. Every cDNA molecule carried a tag from a template-switch adaptor bearing 12 random nucleotides. Each CDR3 protein gets one entry after TCRdb re-called the 5' RACE reads with MiXCR. This table holds hundreds of thousands of distinct CDR3 sequences, approximately 44% found once. The germline V gene has CDR1 MGHRA and CDR2 YSYEKL. V lost 0 bases to trimming and J lost 8 bases, with 10 bases between them. The CDR3 contains 13 residues. This entry comes from a study of blood T cells in healthy people across ages.

The sequenced material came from blood. The rearrangement joins TRBV4-1 to TRBJ1-2; no clear D. This clonotype was obtained from a man aged 60 to 69 in good health. Here the CDR3 reads CASSQDRRSGYTF. The CDR3, as DNA: TGCGCCAGCAGCCAAGATCGGAGGTCCGGCTACACCTTC.